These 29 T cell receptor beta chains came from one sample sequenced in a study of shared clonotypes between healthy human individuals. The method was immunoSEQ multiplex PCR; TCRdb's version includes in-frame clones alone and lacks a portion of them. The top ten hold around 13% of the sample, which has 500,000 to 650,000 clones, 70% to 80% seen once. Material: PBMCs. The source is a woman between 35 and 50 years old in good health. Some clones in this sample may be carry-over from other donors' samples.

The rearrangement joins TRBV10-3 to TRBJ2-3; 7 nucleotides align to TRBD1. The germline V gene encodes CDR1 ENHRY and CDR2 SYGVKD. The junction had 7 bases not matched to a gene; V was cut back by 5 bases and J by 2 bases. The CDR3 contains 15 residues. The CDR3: CAISSTGETTDTQYF. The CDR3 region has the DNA TGTGCCATCAGTTCCACAGGGGAAACCACAGATACGCAGTATTTT.

The CDR3 sequence is CASSLDGNTIYF. The CDR3 DNA reads TGTGCCAGCAGCTTGGATGGAAACACCATATATTTT. The rearrangement links TRBV5-5 to TRBJ1-3, with unresolved D. This CDR3 contains 12 residues. The V gene's germline CDR1 is SGHKS and CDR2 YYEKEE (reference sequence). Trimming took off 0 bases at V and 3 bases at J, with 1 base between the two ends.

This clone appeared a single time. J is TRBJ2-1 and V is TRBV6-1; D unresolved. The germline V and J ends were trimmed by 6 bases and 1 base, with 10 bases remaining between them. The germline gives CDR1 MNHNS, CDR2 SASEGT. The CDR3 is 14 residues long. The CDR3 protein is CASSASRSYNEQFF. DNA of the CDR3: TGTGCCAGCAGCGCGTCCCGGTCCTACAATGAGCAGTTCTTC.

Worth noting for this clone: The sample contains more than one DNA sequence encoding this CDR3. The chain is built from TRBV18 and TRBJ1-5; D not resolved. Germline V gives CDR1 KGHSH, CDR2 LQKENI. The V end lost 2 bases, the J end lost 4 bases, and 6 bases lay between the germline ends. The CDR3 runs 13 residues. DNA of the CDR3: TGTGCCAGCTCACCAGGCAGGAATCAGCCCCAGCATTTT. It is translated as CASSPGRNQPQHF. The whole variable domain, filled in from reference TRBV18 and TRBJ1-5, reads NAGVMQNPRHLVRRRGQEARLRCSPMKGHSHVYWYRQLPEEGLKFMVYLQKENIIDESGMPKERFSAEFPKEGPSILRIQQVVRGDSAAYFCASSPGRNQPQHFGDGTRLSIL.

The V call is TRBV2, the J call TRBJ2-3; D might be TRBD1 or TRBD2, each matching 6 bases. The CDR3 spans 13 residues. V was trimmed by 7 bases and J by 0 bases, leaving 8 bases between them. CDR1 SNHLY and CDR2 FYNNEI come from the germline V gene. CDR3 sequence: CASIGGSTDTQYF. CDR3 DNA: TGTGCCAGCATAGGGGGGAGCACAGATACGCAGTATTTT.

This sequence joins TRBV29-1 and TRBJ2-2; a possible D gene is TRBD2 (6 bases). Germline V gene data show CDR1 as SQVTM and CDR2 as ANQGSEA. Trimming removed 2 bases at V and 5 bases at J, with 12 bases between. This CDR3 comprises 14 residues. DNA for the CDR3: TGCAGCGTTGAATCGGGAGAGTATACCGGGGAGCTGTTTTTT. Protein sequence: CSVESGEYTGELFF.

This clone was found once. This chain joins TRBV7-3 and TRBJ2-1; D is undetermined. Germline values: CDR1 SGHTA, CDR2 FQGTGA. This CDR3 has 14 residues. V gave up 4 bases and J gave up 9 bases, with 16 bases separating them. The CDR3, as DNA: TGTGCCAGCAGCTCCCTCACGTCGACGGTTGAGCAGTTCTTC. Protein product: CASSSLTSTVEQFF.

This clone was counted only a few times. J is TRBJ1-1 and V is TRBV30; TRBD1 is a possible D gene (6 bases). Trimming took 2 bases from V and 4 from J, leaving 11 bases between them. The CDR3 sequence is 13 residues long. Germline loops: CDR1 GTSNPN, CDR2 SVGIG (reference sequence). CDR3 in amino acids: CAWSTPGATEAFF. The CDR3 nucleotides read TGTGCCTGGAGTACCCCAGGGGCCACTGAAGCTTTCTTT.

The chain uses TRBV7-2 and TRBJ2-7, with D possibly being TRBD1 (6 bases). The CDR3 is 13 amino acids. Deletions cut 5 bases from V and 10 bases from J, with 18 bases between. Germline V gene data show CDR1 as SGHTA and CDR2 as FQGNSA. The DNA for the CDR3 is TGTGCCAGCAGCCCCACTAGGTTAGGGGGACAGTACTTC. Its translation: CASSPTRLGGQYF.

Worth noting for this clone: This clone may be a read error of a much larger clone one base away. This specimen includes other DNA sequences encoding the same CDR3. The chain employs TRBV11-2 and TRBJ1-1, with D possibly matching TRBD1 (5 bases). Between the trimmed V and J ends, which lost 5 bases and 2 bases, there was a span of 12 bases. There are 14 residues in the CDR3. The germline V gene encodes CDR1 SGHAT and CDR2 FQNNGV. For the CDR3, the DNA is TGTGCCAGCAGCGCCGGGACGGCTAACACTGAAGCTTTCTTT. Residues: CASSAGTANTEAFF. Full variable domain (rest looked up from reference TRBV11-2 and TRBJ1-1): EAGVAQSPRYKIIEKRQSVAFWCNPISGHATLYWYQQILGQGPKLLIQFQNNGVVDDSQLPKDRFSAERLKGVDSTLKIQPAKLEDSAVYLCASSAGTANTEAFFGQGTRLTVV.

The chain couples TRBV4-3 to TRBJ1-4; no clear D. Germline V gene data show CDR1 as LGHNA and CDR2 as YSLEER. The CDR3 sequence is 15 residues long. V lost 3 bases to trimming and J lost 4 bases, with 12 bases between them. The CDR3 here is CASSQGSEHNEKLFF. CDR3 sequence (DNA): TGCGCCAGCAGCCAGGGGTCAGAACATAATGAAAAACTGTTTTTT.

CDR3 region: CASSPRGRGLRPQHF. CDR3 DNA sequence: TGTGCCAGTAGTCCCCGGGGCAGGGGGCTCCGGCCCCAGCATTTT. V usage is TRBV19 and J usage is TRBJ1-5; TRBD1 aligns across 8 bases. V lost 5 bases and J lost 9; bases outside the gene matches: 12. The CDR3 contains 15 residues. Germline CDR1 LNHDA, CDR2 SQIVND (reference sequence).

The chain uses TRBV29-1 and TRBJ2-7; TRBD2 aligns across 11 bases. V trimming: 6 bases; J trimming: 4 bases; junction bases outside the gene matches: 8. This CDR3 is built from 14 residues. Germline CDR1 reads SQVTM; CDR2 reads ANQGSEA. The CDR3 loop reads CSVARTSGPYEQYF. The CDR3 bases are TGCAGCGTAGCCCGGACTAGCGGGCCGTACGAGCAGTACTTC.

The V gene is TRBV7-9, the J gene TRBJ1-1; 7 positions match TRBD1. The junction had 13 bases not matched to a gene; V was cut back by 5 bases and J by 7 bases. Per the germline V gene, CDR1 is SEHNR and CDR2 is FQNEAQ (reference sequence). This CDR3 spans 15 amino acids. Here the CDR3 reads CASSPRSSGTVEAFF. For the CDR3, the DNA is TGTGCCAGCAGCCCCAGGAGTAGTGGGACAGTTGAAGCTTTCTTT.

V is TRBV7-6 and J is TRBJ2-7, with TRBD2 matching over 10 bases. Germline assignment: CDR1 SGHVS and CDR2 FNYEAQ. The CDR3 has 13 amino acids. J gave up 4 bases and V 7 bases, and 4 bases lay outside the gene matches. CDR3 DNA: TGTGCCAGCACTAGCGGGAGCGTGTACGAGCAGTACTTC. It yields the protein CASTSGSVYEQYF.

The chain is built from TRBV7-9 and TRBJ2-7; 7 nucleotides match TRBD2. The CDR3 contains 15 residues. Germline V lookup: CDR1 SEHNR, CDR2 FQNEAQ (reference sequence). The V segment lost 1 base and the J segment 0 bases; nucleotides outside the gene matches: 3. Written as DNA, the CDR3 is TGTGCCAGCAGCTTAGTTGGCGGGGGCTCCTACGAGCAGTACTTC. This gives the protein CASSLVGGGSYEQYF.

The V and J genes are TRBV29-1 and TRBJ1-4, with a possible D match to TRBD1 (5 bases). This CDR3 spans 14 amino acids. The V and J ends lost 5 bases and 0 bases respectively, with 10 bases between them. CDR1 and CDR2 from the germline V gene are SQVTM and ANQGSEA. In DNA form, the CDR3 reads TGCAGCGTTAGCAGGGCTGCAACTAATGAAAAACTGTTTTTT. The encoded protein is CSVSRAATNEKLFF.

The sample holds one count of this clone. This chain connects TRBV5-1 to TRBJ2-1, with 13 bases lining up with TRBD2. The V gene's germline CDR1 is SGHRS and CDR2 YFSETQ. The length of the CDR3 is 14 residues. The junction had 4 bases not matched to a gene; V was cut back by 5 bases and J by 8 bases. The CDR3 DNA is TGCGCCAGCAGTACTAGCGGGAGGGGAGATGAGCAGTTCTTC. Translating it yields CASSTSGRGDEQFF.

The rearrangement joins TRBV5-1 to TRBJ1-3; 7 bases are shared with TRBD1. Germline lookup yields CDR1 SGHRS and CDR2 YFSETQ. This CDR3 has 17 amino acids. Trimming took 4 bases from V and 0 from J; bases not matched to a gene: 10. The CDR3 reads CASSSSGQFYSGNTIYF. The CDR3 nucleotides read TGCGCCAGCAGCAGTTCGGGACAGTTCTACTCTGGAAACACCATATATTTT.

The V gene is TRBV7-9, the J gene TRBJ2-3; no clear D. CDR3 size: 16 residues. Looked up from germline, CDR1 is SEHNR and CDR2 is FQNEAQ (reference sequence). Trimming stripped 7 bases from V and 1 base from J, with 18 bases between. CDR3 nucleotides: TGTGCCAGCATGATTTTGAATTCGATTCGCACAGATACGCAGTATTTT. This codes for CASMILNSIRTDTQYF.

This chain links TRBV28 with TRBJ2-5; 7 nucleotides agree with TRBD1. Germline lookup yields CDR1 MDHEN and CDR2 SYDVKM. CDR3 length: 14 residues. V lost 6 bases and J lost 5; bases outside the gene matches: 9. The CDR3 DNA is TGTGCCAGCAGACGAGACAGGGTAAGGGAGACCCAGTACTTC. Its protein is CASRRDRVRETQYF.

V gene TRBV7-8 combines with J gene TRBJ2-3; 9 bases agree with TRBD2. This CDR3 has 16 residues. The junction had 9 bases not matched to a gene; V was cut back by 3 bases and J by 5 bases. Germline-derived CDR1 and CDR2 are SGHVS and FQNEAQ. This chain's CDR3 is CASSFGMGLAGDTQYF. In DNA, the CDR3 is TGTGCCAGCAGCTTTGGGATGGGACTAGCCGGAGATACGCAGTATTTT.

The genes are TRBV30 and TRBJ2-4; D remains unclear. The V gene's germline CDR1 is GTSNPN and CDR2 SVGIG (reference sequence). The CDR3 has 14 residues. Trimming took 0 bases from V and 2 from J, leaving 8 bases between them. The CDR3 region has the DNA TGTGCCTGGAGTGTACAATACACCAAAAACATTCAGTACTTC. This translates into CAWSVQYTKNIQYF.

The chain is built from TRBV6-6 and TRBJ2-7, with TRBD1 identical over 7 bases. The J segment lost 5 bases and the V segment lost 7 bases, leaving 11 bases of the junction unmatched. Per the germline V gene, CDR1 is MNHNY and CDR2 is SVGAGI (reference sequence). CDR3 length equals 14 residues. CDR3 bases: TGTGCCAGCATTCCGGACAGGAGTCGGGACGAGCAGTACTTC. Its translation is CASIPDRSRDEQYF.

In nucleotides, the CDR3 is TGTGCCAGTATGGATCGAGGGAGGGCCGGTAGGGACGGGGAGCTGTTTTTT. It translates to CASMDRGRAGRDGELFF. The chain combines TRBV19 with TRBJ2-2, with 7 bases identical to TRBD2. The CDR3 is 17 amino acids. The ends lost 7 bases at V and 7 bases at J; junction bases unmatched: 18. Germline V gives CDR1 LNHDA, CDR2 SQIVND (reference sequence).

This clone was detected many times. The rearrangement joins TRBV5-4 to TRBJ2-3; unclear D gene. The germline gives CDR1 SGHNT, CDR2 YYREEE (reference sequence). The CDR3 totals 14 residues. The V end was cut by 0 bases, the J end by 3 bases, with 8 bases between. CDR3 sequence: CASSLDLGTDTQYF. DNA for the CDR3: TGTGCCAGCAGCTTGGATCTAGGTACAGATACGCAGTATTTT. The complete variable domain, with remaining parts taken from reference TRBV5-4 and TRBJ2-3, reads ETGVTQSPTHLIKTRGQQVTLRCSSQSGHNTVSWYQQALGQGPQFIFQYYREEENGRGNFPPRFSGLQFPNYSSELNVNALELDDSALYLCASSLDLGTDTQYFGPGTRLTVL.

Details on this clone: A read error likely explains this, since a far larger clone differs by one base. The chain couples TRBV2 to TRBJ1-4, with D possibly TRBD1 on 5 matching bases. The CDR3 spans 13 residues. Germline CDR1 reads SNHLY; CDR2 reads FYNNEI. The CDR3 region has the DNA TGTGCCAGCAGTGAAGGTGACAGTCAAAAACCGTTTTTT. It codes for CASSEGDSQKPFF.

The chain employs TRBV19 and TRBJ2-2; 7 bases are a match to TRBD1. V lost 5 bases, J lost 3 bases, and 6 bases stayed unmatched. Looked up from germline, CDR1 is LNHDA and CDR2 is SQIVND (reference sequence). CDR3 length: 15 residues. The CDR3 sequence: CASSFLDRDTGELFF. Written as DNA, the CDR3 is TGTGCCAGTAGTTTCCTCGACAGGGACACCGGGGAGCTGTTTTTT. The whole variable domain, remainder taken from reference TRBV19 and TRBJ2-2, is DGGITQSPKYLFRKEGQNVTLSCEQNLNHDAMYWYRQDPGQGLRLIYYSQIVNDFQKGDIAEGYSVSREKKESFPLTVTSAQKNPTAFYLCASSFLDRDTGELFFGEGSRLTVL.

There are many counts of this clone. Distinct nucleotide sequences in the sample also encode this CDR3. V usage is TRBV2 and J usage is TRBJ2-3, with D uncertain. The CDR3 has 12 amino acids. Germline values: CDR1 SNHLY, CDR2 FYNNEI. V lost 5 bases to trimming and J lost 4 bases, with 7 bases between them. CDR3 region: CASSWPADTQYF. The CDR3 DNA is TGTGCCAGCAGTTGGCCCGCAGATACGCAGTATTTT.